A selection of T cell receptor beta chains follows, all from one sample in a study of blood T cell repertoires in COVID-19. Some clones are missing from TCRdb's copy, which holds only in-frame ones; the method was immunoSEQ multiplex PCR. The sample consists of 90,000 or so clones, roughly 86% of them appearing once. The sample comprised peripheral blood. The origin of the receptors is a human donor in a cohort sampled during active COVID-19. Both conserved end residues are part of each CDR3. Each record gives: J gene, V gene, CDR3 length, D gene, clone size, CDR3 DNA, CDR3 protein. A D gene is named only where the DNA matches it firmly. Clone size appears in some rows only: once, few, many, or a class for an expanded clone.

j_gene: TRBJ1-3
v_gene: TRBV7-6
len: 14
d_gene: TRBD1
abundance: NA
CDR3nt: TGTGCCAGCAGCTTAACCCAGGGGGCAAACACCATATATTTT
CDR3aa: CASSLTQGANTIYF

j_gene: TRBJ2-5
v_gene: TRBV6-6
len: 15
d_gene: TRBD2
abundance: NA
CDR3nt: TGTGCCAGCAGCTCTAGCGGGAGGGCCGAGGAGACCCAGTACTTC
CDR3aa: CASSSSGRAEETQYF

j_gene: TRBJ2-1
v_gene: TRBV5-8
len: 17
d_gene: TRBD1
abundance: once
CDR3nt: TGTGCCAGCAGCTCCTACTCAGGGGGCAGGGGCTACAATGAGCAGTTCTTC
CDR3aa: CASSSYSGGRGYNEQFF

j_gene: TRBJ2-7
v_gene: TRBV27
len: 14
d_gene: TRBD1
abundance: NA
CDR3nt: TGTGCCAGCAGCCAGGGGACAGGGCCCTACGAGCAGTACTTC
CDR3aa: CASSQGTGPYEQYF

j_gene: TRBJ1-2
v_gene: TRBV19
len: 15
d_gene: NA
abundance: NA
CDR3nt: TGTGCCAGTAGTCCACAGGGTCTCTCTAACTATGGCTACACCTTC
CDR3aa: CASSPQGLSNYGYTF

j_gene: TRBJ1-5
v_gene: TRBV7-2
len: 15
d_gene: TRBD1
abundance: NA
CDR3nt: TGTGCCAGCAGCCCATGGACAGGGACGGGTCAGCCCCAGCATTTT
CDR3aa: CASSPWTGTGQPQHF

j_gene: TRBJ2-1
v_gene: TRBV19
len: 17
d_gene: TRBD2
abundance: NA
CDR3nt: TGTGCCAGTAGTATAGATCTAGCGGAACCCTTCTACAATGAGCAGTTCTTC
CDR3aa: CASSIDLAEPFYNEQFF

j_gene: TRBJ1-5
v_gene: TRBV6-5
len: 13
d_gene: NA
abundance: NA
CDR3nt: TGTGCCAGCAGCTCTTTATATCATCAGCCCCAGCATTTT
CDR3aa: CASSSLYHQPQHF

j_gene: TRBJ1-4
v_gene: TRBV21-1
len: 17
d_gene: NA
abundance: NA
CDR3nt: TGTGCCAGCAGCGAAATTGCAGACAGCTCAACTAATGAAAAACTGTTTTTT
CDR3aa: CASSEIADSSTNEKLFF

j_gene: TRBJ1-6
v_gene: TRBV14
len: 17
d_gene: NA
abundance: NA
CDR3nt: TGTGCCAGCAGCCAAGCGGGGGGGGCTACTTATAATTCACCCCTCCACTTT
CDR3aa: CASSQAGGATYNSPLHF

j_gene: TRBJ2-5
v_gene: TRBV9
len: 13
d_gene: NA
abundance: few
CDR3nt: TGTGCCAGCAGCGTAGATCAAGCGGAGACCCAGTACTTC
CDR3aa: CASSVDQAETQYF

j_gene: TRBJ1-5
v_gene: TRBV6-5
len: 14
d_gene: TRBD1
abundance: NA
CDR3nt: TGTGCCAGCAACGTACAGGGGTTCAATCAGCCCCAGCATTTT
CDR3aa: CASNVQGFNQPQHF

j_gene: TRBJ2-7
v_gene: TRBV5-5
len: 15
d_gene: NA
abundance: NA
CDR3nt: TGTGCCAGCAGCCGGGTGGTGGGGGCGTCCTACGAGCAGTACTTC
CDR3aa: CASSRVVGASYEQYF

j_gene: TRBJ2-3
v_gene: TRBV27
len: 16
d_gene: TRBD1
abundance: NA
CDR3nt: TGTGCCAGCAGTTTAGCGTTGACAGGGTACGGGGATACGCAGTATTTT
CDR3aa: CASSLALTGYGDTQYF

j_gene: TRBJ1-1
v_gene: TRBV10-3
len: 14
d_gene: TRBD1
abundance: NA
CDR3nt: TGTGCCATCACCCGGGACAGGGGACAAACTGAAGCTTTCTTT
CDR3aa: CAITRDRGQTEAFF

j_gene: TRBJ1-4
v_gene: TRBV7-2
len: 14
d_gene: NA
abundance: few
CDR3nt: TGTGCCAGCAGCTTAGGGGGGCAGGGGGAAAAACTGTTTTTT
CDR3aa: CASSLGGQGEKLFF

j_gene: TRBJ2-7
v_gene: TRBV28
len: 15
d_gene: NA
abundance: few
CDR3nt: TGTGCCAGCAGCCCACCACCTTGGGGGCAAGGCGAGCAGTACTTC
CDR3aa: CASSPPPWGQGEQYF

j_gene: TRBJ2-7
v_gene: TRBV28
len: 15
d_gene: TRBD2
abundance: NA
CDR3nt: TGTGCCAGCAGGATTCTAGCGGGAGGTCTGGCCGAGCAGTACTTC
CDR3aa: CASRILAGGLAEQYF

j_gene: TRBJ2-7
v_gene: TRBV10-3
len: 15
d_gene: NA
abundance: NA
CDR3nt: TGTGCCATCAGTGAGTCAGGAGGCAGAACCTACGAGCAGTACTTC
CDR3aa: CAISESGGRTYEQYF

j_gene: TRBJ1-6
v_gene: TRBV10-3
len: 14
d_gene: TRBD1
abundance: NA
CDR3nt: TGTGCCATCAGTGCTGCAGGGGGAGACTCACCCCTCCACTTT
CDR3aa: CAISAAGGDSPLHF

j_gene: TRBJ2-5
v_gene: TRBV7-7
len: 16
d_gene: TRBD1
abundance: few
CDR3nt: TGTGCCAGCAGCGCCGGGGAACAGGGGGTTAGAGAGACCCAGTACTTC
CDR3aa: CASSAGEQGVRETQYF

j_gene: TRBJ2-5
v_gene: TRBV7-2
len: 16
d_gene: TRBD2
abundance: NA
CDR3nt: TGTGCCAGCAGCTTAGACGTCGCGGGAGGGAGAGAGACCCAGTACTTC
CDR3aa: CASSLDVAGGRETQYF

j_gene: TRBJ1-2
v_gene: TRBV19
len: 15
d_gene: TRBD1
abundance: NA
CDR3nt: TGTGCCAGTAGTTTAACCGGGACAGGAGTCGAGGGCTACACCTTC
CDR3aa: CASSLTGTGVEGYTF

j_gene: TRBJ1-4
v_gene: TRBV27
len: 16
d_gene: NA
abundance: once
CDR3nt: TGTGCCAGCAGTTTAACGGAACAGGCGATCGGAGAAAAACTGTTTTTT
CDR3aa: CASSLTEQAIGEKLFF

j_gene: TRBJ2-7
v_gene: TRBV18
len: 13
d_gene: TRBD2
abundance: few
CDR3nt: TGTGCCAGCGGGACTAGCGAATCCTACGAGCAGTACTTC
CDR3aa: CASGTSESYEQYF

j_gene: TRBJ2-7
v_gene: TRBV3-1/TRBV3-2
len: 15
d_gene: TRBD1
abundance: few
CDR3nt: TGTGCCAGCAGCCCTCAGGGACAGGCATACTACGAGCAGTACTTC
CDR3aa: CASSPQGQAYYEQYF

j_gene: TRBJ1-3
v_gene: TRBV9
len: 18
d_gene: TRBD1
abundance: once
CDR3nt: TGTGCCAGCAGCTCTAGAGGAGCTGGGACAGGGGCTGGAAACACCATATATTTT
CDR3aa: CASSSRGAGTGAGNTIYF

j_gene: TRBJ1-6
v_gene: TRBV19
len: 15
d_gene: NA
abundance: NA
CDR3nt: TGTGCCAGTAGTTCGGACCGAACGGGAAATTCACCCCTCCACTTT
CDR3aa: CASSSDRTGNSPLHF

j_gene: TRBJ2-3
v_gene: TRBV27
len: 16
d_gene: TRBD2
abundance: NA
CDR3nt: TGTGCCAGCAGTCTCTTGACCGGGACTAGCTTAAATACGCAGTATTTT
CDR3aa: CASSLLTGTSLNTQYF

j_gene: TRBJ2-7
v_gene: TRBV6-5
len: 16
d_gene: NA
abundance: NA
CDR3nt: TGTGCCAGCAGTTACTCCCGAGCGACCGTCTCCTACGAGCAGTACTTC
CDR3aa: CASSYSRATVSYEQYF

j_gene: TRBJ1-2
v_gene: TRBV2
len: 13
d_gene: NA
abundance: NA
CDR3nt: TGTGCCAGCAGTGATAGGGGAAACTATGGCTACACCTTC
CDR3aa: CASSDRGNYGYTF

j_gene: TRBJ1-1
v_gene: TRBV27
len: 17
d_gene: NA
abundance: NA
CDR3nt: TGTGCCAGCAGCCCCGGTGGGGGCAGGGTTTTCGACACTGAAGCTTTCTTT
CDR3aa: CASSPGGGRVFDTEAFF

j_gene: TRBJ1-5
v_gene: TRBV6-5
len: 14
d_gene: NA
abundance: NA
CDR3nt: TGTGCCAGCAGTTCCCAACCCTACAATCAGCCCCAGCATTTT
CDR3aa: CASSSQPYNQPQHF

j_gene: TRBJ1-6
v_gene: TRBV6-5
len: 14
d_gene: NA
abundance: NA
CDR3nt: TGTGCCAGCAAAGGGGTTTCCTATAATTCACCCCTCCACTTT
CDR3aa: CASKGVSYNSPLHF

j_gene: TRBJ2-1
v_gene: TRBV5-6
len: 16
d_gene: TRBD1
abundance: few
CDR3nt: TGTGCCAGCAGCTCCGCCACGGGACAGGGGTTCAATGAGCAGTTCTTC
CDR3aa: CASSSATGQGFNEQFF

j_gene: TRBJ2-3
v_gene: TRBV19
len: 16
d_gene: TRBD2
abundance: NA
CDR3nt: TGTGCCAGTAGTATAAGTCCTAGCGGACGCACAGATACGCAGTATTTT
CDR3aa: CASSISPSGRTDTQYF

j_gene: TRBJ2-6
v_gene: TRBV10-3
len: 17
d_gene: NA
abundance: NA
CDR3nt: TGTGCCATCAGTGAGTCGACAGGTATGGATGGGGCCAACGTCCTGACTTTC
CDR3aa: CAISESTGMDGANVLTF

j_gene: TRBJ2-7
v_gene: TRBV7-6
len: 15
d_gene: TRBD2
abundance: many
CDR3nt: TGTGCCAGCAGCTTAGTCCCTAGCGGGAGCAACGAGCAGTACTTC
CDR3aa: CASSLVPSGSNEQYF

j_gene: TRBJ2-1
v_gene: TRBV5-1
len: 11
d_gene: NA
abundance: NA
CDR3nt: TGCGCCAGCAGCTTAACTGTAGAGCAGTTCTTC
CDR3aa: CASSLTVEQFF

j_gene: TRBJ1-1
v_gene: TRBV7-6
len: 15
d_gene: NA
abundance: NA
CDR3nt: TGTGCCAGCAGCCCCCGGCCAGGAGGTAGTACTGAAGCTTTCTTT
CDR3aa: CASSPRPGGSTEAFF

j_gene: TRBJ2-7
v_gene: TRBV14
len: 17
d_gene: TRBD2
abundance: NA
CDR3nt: TGTGCCAGCAGCCAAGATATTCGGCGGGAGGGCAAATACGAGCAGTACTTC
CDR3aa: CASSQDIRREGKYEQYF